This is a list of T cell receptor beta chains from one sample in a study of tumor-infiltrating lymphocytes in primary liver carcinoma. TCRdb reanalysed the multiplex PCR reads using MiXCR and keeps one entry per CDR3 protein. The sample has 150,000 to 200,000 distinct CDR3 sequences; just under 85% are singletons. The sequenced sample consisted of tumor tissue from primary liver carcinoma. The receptor source for this set is a man aged 40-55 years with primary liver carcinoma and hepatitis B virus infection. Both conserved end residues are part of each CDR3. A D gene is named only where the DNA matches it firmly. For some rows the clone size is stated as once, few or many, or as a class when expanded; others skip it.

d_call j_call v_call clone_size cdr3_nt cdr3_aa
- TRBJ2-2 TRBV4-1 - TGCGCCAGCAGCCAACTCTATATTCCCCATTGGGTGAAAACCGGGGAGCCGTTCTTT CASSQLYIPHWVKTGEPFF
TRBD2 TRBJ2-1 TRBV5-1 - TGCGTCAGCAGCGCTAGCGGGGCCTACAATGAGCAGTTGTTC CVSSASGAYNEQLF
- TRBJ1-2 TRBV6-2/TRBV6-3 - TGTGCCATCAGCCCAACAGCTTATGGCTACACCTTC CAISPTAYGYTF
TRBD2 TRBJ2-7 TRBV11-2 - TGTGCCAGCAGCCCACGACAACTAGCGGGAGATAGTGATGAGCAGTACTTC CASSPRQLAGDSDEQYF
- TRBJ2-7 TRBV6-2/TRBV6-3 - TGTGCCAGCATTTACTCAGCTGGGGGCCTCGGCGAGCAGTACTTC CASIYSAGGLGEQYF
- TRBJ1-2 TRBV10-2 - TGCGCCAGCAGTGAAATCGTTAACCTTGGCTACACCTTC CASSEIVNLGYTF
- TRBJ1-3 TRBV6-5 - TGTGCCAGCAGTCACGGTCCGAGGATAGGGATCGCTGGAGACACCATATATTTT CASSHGPRIGIAGDTIYF
- TRBJ2-7 TRBV2 many TGTGCCAGCAGCAAAGTAAGGGCCTCGGACGAGCAGTACTTC CASSKVRASDEQYF
TRBD1 TRBJ2-7 TRBV7-9 - TGTGCCAACAACAAGGGACAGAGCGAGCAGTACTTC CANNKGQSEQYF
- TRBJ2-5 TRBV25-1 - TGTGCCAGCAGTGATAGGGCAGGGCAAGAGACCCAGTACTTC CASSDRAGQETQYF
- TRBJ1-5 TRBV12-3/TRBV12-4 - TGTGCGAGCAGTTTTCAGCCGGGCAATCAGCCCCAGCATTTT CASSFQPGNQPQHF
- TRBJ1-1 TRBV11-2 many TGTGCCAGCAGCTTAGACTTTAGATGGGCGAACACTGAAGCTTTCTTT CASSLDFRWANTEAFF
TRBD1 TRBJ2-1 TRBV4-3 - TGCGCCAGCACCCAAGACTCGAGGGGGCTAGGGTTCTACATTGAGCAGTTCTTC CASTQDSRGLGFYIEQFF
TRBD2 TRBJ2-1 TRBV19 - TGTGCCAGTAGTATTTCCGGGACTAGCATTTATGAGCAATTCTTC CASSISGTSIYEQFF
- TRBJ2-7 TRBV5-5 - TGTGACAGCAACTTGGTCTACGAGCAGTACTTC CDSNLVYEQYF
TRBD2 TRBJ2-1 TRBV6-6 - TGTGCCAGCAGTATGACTAGCCTGGTGGGGTATGAGCAGTTCTTC CASSMTSLVGYEQFF
TRBD1 TRBJ1-2 TRBV12-3/TRBV12-4 few TGTGTCAGCGGTGCCCGGACAGGGATGGACTATGGCTACACCTTC CVSGARTGMDYGYTF
- TRBJ2-3 TRBV10-2 - TGCGCCAGCAGGCCCACTAGCAGTAGGGCAGATATGCAGTATTTT CASRPTSSRADMQYF
- TRBJ2-3 TRBV28 - TGTGTCAGCTCTATGACAGTGCTAACAGATACGCAGTATTTT CVSSMTVLTDTQYF
- TRBJ2-1 TRBV6-1 - TGTGCCAGCAGTGAAGAGAGGTGCATTGAGCACTTCTTC CASSEERCIEHFF
- TRBJ2-2 TRBV12-3/TRBV12-4 - TGTGCCAGCAGTCCCCGGCGGCGGACAATCACCGGGGAGCTGTTTTTT CASSPRRRTITGELFF
TRBD2 TRBJ2-1 TRBV29-1 - TGCAGTATTGACACTAGCGGGAGCTCCTACAATGAGCAGTTCTTC CSIDTSGSSYNEQFF
- TRBJ2-3 TRBV29-1 - TGCAGCGTTTCTTGGGCAGGGGCGTCAGATACGCAGTATTTT CSVSWAGASDTQYF
- TRBJ2-7 TRBV4-1 - TGCGCCAGCGGCCAAGAGACCCCCGTTGACGAGCAGTACTTC CASGQETPVDEQYF
- TRBJ2-2 TRBV4-1 - TGCGCCTGGAGCCAAGACCGACTAACGGGAGAAACCGGGGAGCTGTTTTTT CAWSQDRLTGETGELFF
- TRBJ2-1 TRBV28 many TGTGCCAGCAGTTTAAAAGTGGTGCAGTTCTTC CASSLKVVQFF
TRBD1 TRBJ2-1 TRBV4-1 - TGTGCCACCAGCCTTGGCGGGACAGGGTACAATGAGCAGTTCTTC CATSLGGTGYNEQFF
- TRBJ2-7 TRBV28 many TGTGCCAGCAGCGGGGACCGCGCCTACGAGCAGTACTTC CASSGDRAYEQYF
- TRBJ2-1 TRBV12-3/TRBV12-4 - TGTGCAAGCAGTAAGGCGGGGAACCGGTGGACTGGGCAGTTCTTC CASSKAGNRWTGQFF
TRBD1 TRBJ1-1 TRBV6-6 - TGTGCCAGCGGTGGGACAGAGGTAAGGACTGCAGCTTTCTTT CASGGTEVRTAAFF
- TRBJ1-5 TRBV7-8 - TGTGCCATCAGCGAGCGGGGTAAGACTACGAATCAGCCCCAGCATTTT CAISERGKTTNQPQHF
- TRBJ2-7 TRBV11-2 - TGTGCCAACAACTTAGCGGTCGGCGAGAAGTACTTC CANNLAVGEKYF
TRBD1 TRBJ2-5 TRBV5-4 - TGTACCAGCAGCCCGGGGCGTCAGGGGGTTCAAGAGACCCAGTACTTC CTSSPGRQGVQETQYF
- TRBJ2-7 TRBV4-3 few TGCGCCAGCAACCAAGATACGGGGACAACAGACGCGGAGTACTTC CASNQDTGTTDAEYF
TRBD1 TRBJ2-5 TRBV7-8 - TGTGCCATCAGCATCACAGGGGGCATAGAGACCCAGTACTTC CAISITGGIETQYF
- TRBJ2-2 TRBV5-4 - TGTGCTAGCAGCTCGACAAGCACGAACACCGGGGAGCTGTTTTTT CASSSTSTNTGELFF
TRBD1 TRBJ2-7 TRBV11-2 - TGTGCCAGCAGCTTACCATGGACAGGGGATAACGAGCAGTACTTT CASSLPWTGDNEQYF
- TRBJ2-2 TRBV4-2 - TGTGCCAGCAGCCAAACTCGGGGCACAATCGGGGAGCTGTTTTTT CASSQTRGTIGELFF
TRBD1 TRBJ1-6 TRBV11-2 - TGTGCCAGCAGCCGACAGGACAGGGCCTATTCACCCCCCCACTTT CASSRQDRAYSPPHF
TRBD1 TRBJ2-5 TRBV4-1 - TGCGCCAGCAGTCCACTTCCGGGACAGCAAGAGACCCAGTACTTC CASSPLPGQQETQYF
TRBD2 TRBJ2-5 TRBV12-3/TRBV12-4 once TGTGCTAGTTCGCTAGCGGTAGTGGAGATCCAGTACTTC CASSLAVVEIQYF
TRBD2 TRBJ2-1 TRBV4-1 - TGCGCCAGCAGCCCCGAACTAGCGGGGGTCTACAATGAGCAGTCCTTC CASSPELAGVYNEQSF
- TRBJ2-1 TRBV14 - TGTGCCAGCAGTGCCGTAGCGGTATGGATAAACAATGAACAGTTCTTC CASSAVAVWINNEQFF
TRBD1 TRBJ2-3 TRBV29-1 - TGCAGCGTTGAGGACAGGGCCGGTATCACAGATACGCAGTATTTT CSVEDRAGITDTQYF
- TRBJ1-1 TRBV6-1 - TGTGCCAACTTGCTGAGGGTGACTGAAGCTTTCTTT CANLLRVTEAFF
TRBD2 TRBJ2-7 TRBV7-2 - TGTGCCAGCAGCTTAGTCGGCGGGAGGGTGGCCTACGAGCAGTACTTC CASSLVGGRVAYEQYF
TRBD2 TRBJ2-5 TRBV4-3 many TGCGCCAGCAGCCAAGCGGCTAGCGGGAGGGCCCTGGAGACCCAGTACTTC CASSQAASGRALETQYF
- TRBJ1-1 TRBV6-2/TRBV6-3 - TGTGCCAGCAGTTACTCACCTTACAGGGTGGGGTCTGAAGCGTTCTTT CASSYSPYRVGSEAFF
- TRBJ2-2 TRBV6-1 - TGTGTCAGCAGTGAAATAGGGGCAGCCGGGGAGTTGTTTTTT CVSSEIGAAGELFF
- TRBJ1-1 TRBV6-6 - TGTACCAGCAGCACATGGGGGACTACTGAAGTTTTCTTT CTSSTWGTTEVFF
- TRBJ1-5 TRBV11-2 once TGTGCCAGCAGCCTAGTATGGGTAACAGGGAGCGATCAGCCCCAGCATTTT CASSLVWVTGSDQPQHF
- TRBJ2-2 TRBV6-1 - TGTGCCAGCAATGAAGCTGACACCGGTGAGCTGTTTTTT CASNEADTGELFF
- TRBJ1-5 TRBV6-2/TRBV6-3 many TGTGCCAGCAGTTACCGACCTAGCAATCAGCCCCAGCATTTT CASSYRPSNQPQHF
- TRBJ1-5 TRBV29-1 - TGCAGCGTAGCGACAGAGAGTAAAAGTCAGCCCCAGCCTTTT CSVATESKSQPQPF
- TRBJ1-2 TRBV4-3 many TGCGCCAGCAGCCAAGATTTGTCGGAGAACCGGTGGGATGGCTACACCTTC CASSQDLSENRWDGYTF
- TRBJ1-6 TRBV5-6 - TGTGCCAGCTTCGGCAGGTCGAGCTCCTATAATTTACCCCTCCACTTC CASFGRSSSYNLPLHF
- TRBJ2-3 TRBV5-5 once TGTGACAGCAACCCGAGAGGAGGGAACGTGCAGTATTTT CDSNPRGGNVQYF
- TRBJ2-3 TRBV29-1 - TGCAGCGTTGGGTTTGCAGATACGCAATATTTT CSVGFADTQYF
TRBD2 TRBJ2-3 TRBV6-5 - TGTGACAGCAACCCAGGACTAGTGGGAATAGATACGCAGTATTTT CDSNPGLVGIDTQYF